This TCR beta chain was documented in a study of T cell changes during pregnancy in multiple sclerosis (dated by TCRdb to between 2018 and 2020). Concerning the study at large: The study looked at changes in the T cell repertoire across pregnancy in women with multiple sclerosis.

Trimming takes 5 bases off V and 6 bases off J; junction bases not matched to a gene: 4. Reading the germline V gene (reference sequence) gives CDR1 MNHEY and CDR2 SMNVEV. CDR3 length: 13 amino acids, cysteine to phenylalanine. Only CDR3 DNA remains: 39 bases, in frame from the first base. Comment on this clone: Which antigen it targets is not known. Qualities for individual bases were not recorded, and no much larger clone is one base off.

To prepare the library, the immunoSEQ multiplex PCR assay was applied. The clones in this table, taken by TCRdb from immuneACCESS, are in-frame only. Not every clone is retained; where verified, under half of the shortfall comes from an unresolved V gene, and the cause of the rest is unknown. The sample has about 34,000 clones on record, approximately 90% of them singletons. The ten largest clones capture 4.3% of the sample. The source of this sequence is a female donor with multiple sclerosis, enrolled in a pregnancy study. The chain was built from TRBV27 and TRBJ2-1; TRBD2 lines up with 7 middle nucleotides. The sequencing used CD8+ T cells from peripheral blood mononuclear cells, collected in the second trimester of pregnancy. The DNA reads TGTGCCAGCAGTCCCGGCGGGGGCAATGAGCAGTTCTTC. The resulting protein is CASSPGGGNEQFF.